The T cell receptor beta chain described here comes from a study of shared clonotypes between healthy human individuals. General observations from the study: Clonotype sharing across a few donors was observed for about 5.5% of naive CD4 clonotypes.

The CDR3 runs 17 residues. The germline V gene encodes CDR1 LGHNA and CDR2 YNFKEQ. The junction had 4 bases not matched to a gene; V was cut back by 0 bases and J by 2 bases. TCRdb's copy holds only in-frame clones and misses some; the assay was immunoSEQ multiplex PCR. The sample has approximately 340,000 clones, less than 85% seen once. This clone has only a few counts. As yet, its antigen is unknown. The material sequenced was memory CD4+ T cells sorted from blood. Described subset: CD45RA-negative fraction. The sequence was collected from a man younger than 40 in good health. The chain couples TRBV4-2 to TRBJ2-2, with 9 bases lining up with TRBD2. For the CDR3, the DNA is TGTGCCAGCAGCCAAGATCGACTAGCGGCAAACACCGGGGAGCTGTTTTTT. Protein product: CASSQDRLAANTGELFF.